Listed here are 16 T cell receptor beta chains from one sample, sequenced in a study of T cell repertoires in ileal Crohn's disease. This table comes from immunoSEQ multiplex PCR, and its TCRdb copy is limited to in-frame clones, with some not included. The table shows approximately 8,000 clones, with roughly four fifths occurring only once. The material sequenced was ileal tissue. The receptors were gathered from an adult with Crohn's disease.

The chain combines TRBV28 with TRBJ1-1; D gene uncertain. CDR1 and CDR2 (germline): MDHEN, SYDVKM. The V gene lost 5 bases and the J gene lost 1 base, with 14 bases spanning the gap. The CDR3 runs 15 residues. As DNA, the CDR3 is TGTGCCAGCAGTCCCCCGTGGTGGGCGAACACTGAAGCTTTCTTT. Translated, it gives CASSPPWWANTEAFF.

The chain links TRBV15 to TRBJ2-7; TRBD1 matches 8 bases. CDR3 length equals 14 residues. V dropped 4 bases and J dropped 2; count of bases not matched to a gene: 4. Germline CDR1 LNHNV, CDR2 YYDKDF (reference sequence). CDR3 sequence reads: CATSTPDRAYEQYF. In nucleotides, the CDR3 is TGTGCCACCAGCACCCCGGACAGGGCCTACGAGCAGTACTTC.

V usage is TRBV27 and J usage is TRBJ2-6; 8 nucleotides align to TRBD2. Germline V gives CDR1 MNHEY, CDR2 SMNVEV (reference sequence). V dropped 7 bases and J dropped 2; count of bases not matched to a gene: 10. The CDR3 has 17 residues. CDR3 nucleotides: TGTGCCAGCAAGGCTCTTAGCGGGACTGCTGGGGCCAACGTCCTGACTTTC. The encoded protein is CASKALSGTAGANVLTF.

The chain uses TRBV5-6 and TRBJ2-3; 8 positions agree with TRBD2. In germline, CDR1 is SGHDT, CDR2 YYEEEE. This CDR3 contains 15 residues. V trimming: 5 bases; J trimming: 4 bases; junction bases outside the gene matches: 9. CDR3 region: CASRGLGTGPDTQYF. The CDR3 DNA sequence: TGTGCCAGCAGGGGACTAGGAACAGGCCCAGATACGCAGTATTTT.

This clone has only one observation. The gene calls are TRBV5-4 and TRBJ2-7, with a tentative D call TRBD2 (6 bases). CDR1 is SGHNT and CDR2 is YYREEE in the germline V gene (reference sequence). The V gene lost 5 bases and the J gene lost 1 base, with 16 bases spanning the gap. This CDR3 contains 15 residues. The CDR3 region is CASRTGGAASYEQYF. CDR3 nucleotide sequence: TGTGCCAGCAGAACCGGGGGAGCAGCATCCTACGAGCAGTACTTC.

This chain joins TRBV25-1 and TRBJ2-3; D remains ambiguous. Trimming took off 2 bases at V and 3 bases at J, with 3 bases between the two ends. This CDR3 region has 12 residues. Per germline, CDR1 MGHDK and CDR2 SYGVNS. CDR3 in DNA: TGTGCCAGCAGTGAAGAGACAGATACGCAGTATTTT. Protein: CASSEETDTQYF.

This clone was seen a handful of times. The chain has TRBV5-1 and TRBJ2-5; 11 positions match TRBD2. From germline, CDR1 is SGHRS and CDR2 YFSETQ. The CDR3 runs to 18 residues. V lost 0 bases to trimming and J lost 1 base; unmatched junction nucleotides: 8. CDR3 residues: CASSLGIYGTSGQETQYF. The CDR3 DNA sequence: TGCGCCAGCAGCTTGGGGATATACGGGACTAGCGGCCAAGAGACCCAGTACTTC.

This clone has a single count. The rearrangement uses TRBV6-1 and TRBJ2-1, with D possibly TRBD2 on 6 matching bases. This CDR3 spans 16 amino acids. With 1 base removed from V and 7 bases from J, the gap between germline ends came to 17 bases. The V gene's germline CDR1 is MNHNS and CDR2 SASEGT. CDR3 amino acids: CASSEVLAIGGNEQFF. The CDR3 DNA sequence: TGTGCCAGCAGTGAAGTTTTGGCTATCGGGGGAAATGAGCAGTTCTTC.

This clone was seen a handful of times. The gene calls are TRBV7-9 and TRBJ2-1; 8 bases fit TRBD1. There are 15 residues in the CDR3. Germline CDR1 is SEHNR and CDR2 is FQNEAQ (reference sequence). Trimming at V came to 5 bases and at J to 5 bases, leaving 8 bases not matched to a gene. This chain's CDR3 is CASSPGGGNHNEQFF. CDR3 bases: TGTGCCAGCAGCCCAGGGGGCGGGAATCACAATGAGCAGTTCTTC.

The rearrangement joins TRBV7-2 to TRBJ2-3; D is ambiguous. Germline V gene sequence: CDR1 SGHTA, CDR2 FQGNSA. This CDR3 contains 14 residues. Deletions cut 2 bases from V and 7 bases from J, with 13 bases between. This CDR3 is CASSLRGALNTQYF. The CDR3, as DNA: TGTGCCAGCAGCTTAAGAGGTGCCTTAAATACGCAGTATTTT.

The chain uses TRBV5-1 and TRBJ1-3; D possibly corresponds to TRBD1 (6 bases). The V end lost 3 bases, the J end lost 4 bases, and 11 bases lay between the germline ends. The CDR3 spans 14 residues. Looked up from germline, CDR1 is SGHRS and CDR2 is YFSETQ. The CDR3 spells CASSSQGTGNTIYF. The CDR3 region has the DNA TGCGCCAGCAGCTCACAGGGTACGGGAAACACCATATATTTT.

This sequence joins TRBV6-6 and TRBJ2-7; 7 bases line up with TRBD1. V lost 11 bases to trimming and J lost 4 bases; unmatched junction nucleotides: 8. Germline values: CDR1 MNHNY, CDR2 SVGAGI (reference sequence). The CDR3 is made up of 12 amino acids. Here the CDR3 reads CASSGQSYEQYF. CDR3 sequence (DNA): TGTGCCTCCTCGGGACAGAGTTACGAGCAGTACTTC.

This clone was detected only a few times. The chain combines TRBV29-1 with TRBJ2-3, with D maybe TRBD1 (6 bases). CDR3 size: 13 residues. CDR1 and CDR2 from the germline V gene are SQVTM and ANQGSEA. Trimming took 6 bases from V and 1 from J, leaving 11 bases between them. The CDR3, as DNA: TGCAGCGTCCCGCGACAGGGCACAGATACGCAGTATTTT. This sequence encodes CSVPRQGTDTQYF.

The J gene is TRBJ1-1, the V gene TRBV5-4, with 10 bases identical to TRBD1. From germline, CDR1 is SGHNT and CDR2 YYREEE (reference sequence). The ends lost 4 bases at V and 7 bases at J; junction bases unmatched: 13. The length of the CDR3 is 16 residues. For the CDR3, the DNA is TGTGCCAGCAGCCCAACGGGACAGGGGACATTACGTGAAGCTTTCTTT. Translation: CASSPTGQGTLREAFF.

The chain combines TRBV5-1 with TRBJ2-2, with D unresolved. CDR3 length equals 15 residues. V was shortened by 0 bases and J by 0 bases, with 6 bases between the two germline ends. CDR1 is SGHRS and CDR2 is YFSETQ in the germline V gene. CDR3 in amino acids: CASSLGHSNTGELFF. CDR3 sequence (DNA): TGCGCCAGCAGCTTGGGACACTCGAACACCGGGGAGCTGTTTTTT.

The chain joins TRBV18 to TRBJ2-7; D is perhaps TRBD2 (5 bases). The germline V gene has CDR1 KGHSH and CDR2 LQKENI. V gave up 3 bases and J gave up 6 bases, with 21 bases separating them. This CDR3 has 16 residues. The CDR3 sequence: CASSPGKGLSLPEQYF. CDR3 bases: TGTGCCAGCTCACCCGGCAAAGGACTTTCCCTCCCCGAGCAGTACTTC. The whole variable domain, remainder taken from reference TRBV18 and TRBJ2-7, is NAGVMQNPRHLVRRRGQEARLRCSPMKGHSHVYWYRQLPEEGLKFMVYLQKENIIDESGMPKERFSAEFPKEGPSILRIQQVVRGDSAAYFCASSPGKGLSLPEQYFGPGTRLTVT.